Listed here are 10 T cell receptor beta chains from one sample, sequenced in a study of T cell responses to AZD1222 COVID-19 vaccine. Only in-frame clones appear in the TCRdb table, and some are missing; sequencing was by immunoSEQ multiplex PCR. In the table there are over 110,000 clones, roughly 90% of which are singletons. The sample here was peripheral blood, taken 28 days after the second AZD1222 dose. Receptors were obtained from an adult who received the AZD1222 COVID-19 vaccine.

This clone has only one observation. The J gene is TRBJ1-1, the V gene TRBV10-3, with D hard to call. From germline, CDR1 is ENHRY and CDR2 SYGVKD. The CDR3 has 13 residues. V was shortened by 4 bases and J by 1 base, with 7 bases between the two germline ends. The CDR3 region has the DNA TGTGCCATCAGTGGGAGCGGGAACACTGAAGCTTTCTTT. Its protein is CAISGSGNTEAFF.

This clone was seen just once. The chain links TRBV14 to TRBJ1-1; the D gene is possibly TRBD1 (5 bases). Trimming removed 4 bases at V and 2 bases at J, with 8 bases between. The CDR3 spans 13 residues. Germline CDR1 reads SGHDN; CDR2 reads FVKESK. Here the CDR3 DNA reads TGTGCCAGCAGCCTTGGGGACAACACTGAAGCTTTCTTT. It yields the protein CASSLGDNTEAFF.

This rearrangement joins TRBV28 to TRBJ2-2; either TRBD1 or TRBD2 may supply D (5 bases each). Germline CDR1 and CDR2: MDHEN and SYDVKM. With 3 bases removed from V and 6 bases from J, the gap between germline ends came to 17 bases. The CDR3 has 16 amino acids. In nucleotides, the CDR3 is TGTGCCAGCAGTTTCAGGGACCAATGGACTCCCGGGGAGCTGTTTTTT. This sequence encodes CASSFRDQWTPGELFF.

The chain has TRBV5-6 and TRBJ2-2; possibly TRBD2 for D (6 bases). Trimming left V 0 bases short and J 2 bases short, with 11 bases between. The CDR3 has 16 amino acids. The germline V gene has CDR1 SGHDT and CDR2 YYEEEE. CDR3 in amino acids: CASSLVEGSNTGELFF. CDR3 sequence (DNA): TGTGCCAGCAGCTTGGTGGAGGGGTCAAACACCGGGGAGCTGTTTTTT.

The rearrangement uses TRBV27 and TRBJ1-5; D remains unclear. The V gene lost 8 bases and the J gene lost 0 bases, with 11 bases spanning the gap. The germline gives CDR1 MNHEY, CDR2 SMNVEV (reference sequence). The CDR3 loop spans 14 amino acids. The CDR3 DNA reads TGTGCCAGCGGCGGACTTTATAGCAATCAGCCCCAGCATTTT. Amino acid sequence: CASGGLYSNQPQHF.

This clone appeared once. The chain joins TRBV7-3 to TRBJ2-5, with 10 bases identical to TRBD1. Germline V gene sequence: CDR1 SGHTA, CDR2 FQGTGA. V was pared by 5 bases and J by 1 base, with 4 bases of the junction left unmatched. The length of the CDR3 is 15 residues. The CDR3 region has the DNA TGTGCCAGCAGCCTGGGACAGGGGATCCAAGAGACCCAGTACTTC. The encoded protein is CASSLGQGIQETQYF. Full variable domain (rest looked up from reference TRBV7-3 and TRBJ2-5): GAGVSQTPSNKVTEKGKYVELRCDPISGHTALYWYRQSLGQGPEFLIYFQGTGAADDSGLPNDRFFAVRPEGSVSTLKIQRTERGDSAVYLCASSLGQGIQETQYFGPGTRLLVL.

The chain combines TRBV25-1 with TRBJ2-1, with D hard to call. The CDR3 is 16 amino acids. CDR1 and CDR2 (germline): MGHDK, SYGVNS. V dropped 8 bases and J dropped 0 bases, with 17 bases sitting between them. CDR3 DNA sequence: TGTGCCAGCGCCAGCCTAAAATTGAGCTCCTACAATGAGCAGTTCTTC. Its translation: CASASLKLSSYNEQFF.

This chain uses TRBV29-1 with TRBJ2-7, with 7 bases fitting TRBD1. The CDR3 covers 14 residues. V shed 6 bases and J 2 bases; nucleotides not matched to a gene: 10. Looked up from germline, CDR1 is SQVTM and CDR2 is ANQGSEA. The CDR3 spells CSVEFTGQTYEQYF. The CDR3 DNA sequence: TGCAGCGTGGAATTCACGGGACAGACCTACGAGCAGTACTTC.

J is TRBJ2-5 and V is TRBV7-3; 7 bases line up with TRBD1. The ends lost 5 bases at V and 4 bases at J; junction bases unmatched: 10. The CDR3 is 15 amino acids. The V gene's germline CDR1 is SGHTA and CDR2 FQGTGA. The CDR3 DNA is TGTGCCAGCAGCCAAGGAGGACAGGTTACAGAGACCCAGTACTTC. This codes for CASSQGGQVTETQYF.

The chain uses TRBV4-3 and TRBJ2-7; TRBD1 aligns across 7 bases. The CDR3 runs to 15 residues. Germline V gene lookup returns CDR1 LGHNA and CDR2 YSLEER. With 4 bases clipped from V and 0 bases from J, the junction kept 6 bases outside the gene matches. CDR3 DNA sequence: TGCGCCAGCAGCCTTCACCGGGACAGCTCCTACGAGCAGTACTTC. The encoded protein is CASSLHRDSSYEQYF.